The T cell receptor beta chain described here comes from a study of T cell responses to AZD1222 COVID-19 vaccine. The CDR3 runs to 13 residues. V was trimmed by 2 bases and J by 5 bases, leaving 7 bases between them. Per the germline V gene, CDR1 is MNHEY and CDR2 is SVGEGT. TCRdb's copy holds only in-frame clones and misses some; the assay was immunoSEQ multiplex PCR. Counted here are more than 250,000 clones, more than 85% occurring once; the ten biggest clones make up around 0.5%. Broader study findings: Within unmutated variant regions lay the reported targets of nearly half of spike-specific TCRs. Distributed over spike, vaccine-associated CD4 TCRs predominated at 160-218 and 743-854.

Note on this clone: Its cognate antigen is unknown.

This sequence joins TRBV6-2 or TRBV6-3 and TRBJ1-5; D possibly corresponds to TRBD1 (6 bases). Sequencing used peripheral blood, obtained on day 0 of AZD1222 vaccination. The receptor's source is an adult in good health. CDR3 residues: CASSYGQHQPQHF. Here the CDR3 DNA reads TGTGCCAGCAGTTACGGACAGCATCAGCCCCAGCATTTT.